The 3 T cell receptor beta chains below were found in one sample sequenced in a study of CD8 T cells in Susac syndrome (dated by TCRdb to the late 2010s). Library creation used the immunoSEQ multiplex PCR assay. RNA was extracted with the RNeasy kit and about 0.45 to 1 ug was reverse transcribed using random hexamers. TCRdb passed the public sequencing reads through fastp at Q25 and MiXCR, retaining productive beta sequences. Here each entry gathers all rows of one CDR3 protein and keeps the most common genes and DNA. The sample profile shows about 120,000 distinct CDR3 sequences; about 94% of them were found once. About 0.19% of the sample is in the top ten clones. The sample was CD8+ T cells from PBMCs. The origin of the receptors is a human donor with Susac syndrome.

This chain links TRBV4-3 with TRBJ1-2; tentatively, D is TRBD1 (6 bases). Germline V gives CDR1 LGHNA, CDR2 YSLEER. V was cut by 1 base and J by 4 bases, with 13 bases left in between. The CDR3 has 15 residues. CDR3 DNA: TGCGCCAGCAGCCAAGTTAGGGGGGTGAGCTATGGCTACACCTTC. Protein product: CASSQVRGVSYGYTF.

The chain joins TRBV11-2 to TRBJ2-3; TRBD1 is a possible D gene (7 bases). The CDR3 totals 16 residues. Trimming cost V 1 base and J 6 bases, with 17 bases left between them. Germline CDR1 SGHAT, CDR2 FQNNGV. The CDR3 sequence: CASSLVMGPGGDTQYF. Written as DNA, the CDR3 is TGTGCCAGCAGCTTAGTTATGGGGCCAGGGGGGGATACGCAGTATTTT.

This clonotype has a single count. This chain joins TRBV12-3 or TRBV12-4 and TRBJ1-2, with D unresolved. Trimming pared 11 bases from V and 3 bases from J, leaving 19 bases between. The CDR3 consists of 14 residues. The CDR3 protein is CASRENSPDYGYTF. DNA for the CDR3: TGTGCCTCTAGGGAAAACTCGCCCGACTATGGCTACACCTTC.